This TCR beta chain comes out of a study of regulatory T cells in long-lasting Graves disease. Whole-study context: Duration of antithyroid drug therapy among newly diagnosed Graves' patients was under 3 months. Overall study findings and caveats: Between persistent patients, about 2,500 public clonotypes were shared, exceeding the roughly 940 shared between new patients. Persistent disease preferred TRBV28, TRBJ1-2 and TRBJ2-5; new disease, TRBV20-1 and TRBJ2-1.

The authors built TCR beta libraries using iRepertoire HTBI primers and Arm-PCR of CDR3 regions. Via MiXCR, TCRdb re-called the multiplex PCR reads, giving one row per CDR3 protein. This table holds approximately 350,000 distinct CDR3 sequences, 16% found once. Germline CDR1 and CDR2: SQVTM and ANQGSEA. This CDR3 region has 15 residues. V lost 5 bases and J 0 bases, leaving 14 bases between the germline ends. Described time point: newly diagnosed GD, antithyroid drugs for less than 3 months. PBMCs were the source of the RNA used for TCR sequencing. This clonotype was detected ten times or more. The antigen is unknown. This sample was also put to use in a study of T cells in Graves' hyperthyroidism and ophthalmopathy. From that second work: Any patient presenting with uncontrolled infection, other autoimmune disease, pregnancy or lactation was left out.

The specimen comprised peripheral blood mononuclear cells (PBMCs), sampled at new diagnosis, from a patient treated with antithyroid drugs. The rearrangement joins TRBV29-1 to TRBJ1-5; D may be TRBD1 (6 bases). The TCR comes from a man aged 40-49 years with Graves disease. The CDR3 DNA reads TGCAGCGTTAGTGCAGGGGCATATAGCAATCAGCCCCAGCATTTT. Translated: CSVSAGAYSNQPQHF.